Presented here are 27 T cell receptor beta chains from one specimen sequenced in a study of post-analysis software for immune sequencing data (dated by TCRdb to about 2015). Summary of the overall study and its limitations: A handful of TRBV segments, including TRBV5-6, TRBV5-1 and TRBV20-1, were significantly more frequent in patients than controls.

Receptors were amplified or captured by PCR. The sequencer listed for this sample is Illumina HiSeq 2500. To reduce PCR and sequencing biases, unique molecular identifiers were incorporated into the TCR beta cDNA libraries. TCRdb itself trimmed the public reads at Q25 with fastp, ran MiXCR and retained productive beta chains. One record per CDR3 amino acid sequence lists the most common genes and DNA. Here the sample has 600,000 to 700,000 distinct CDR3 sequences; approximately 60% occur a single time. About 11% of the sample comes from the top ten. The antigens of these receptors remain unknown. The material sequenced was blood. These receptors were taken from a girl aged 2 to 10 with multiple sclerosis.

This rearrangement joins TRBV6-1 to TRBJ2-5, with D tentatively TRBD1 (6 bases). CDR3 size: 14 residues. The germline CDR1 and CDR2 sequences are MNHNS and SASEGT. With 6 bases removed from V and 7 bases from J, the gap between germline ends came to 18 bases. CDR3 sequence reads: CASRQGLPYGTQYF. In DNA form, the CDR3 reads TGTGCCAGCAGACAGGGTCTCCCCTACGGGACCCAGTACTTC.

This clonotype came up once. The rearrangement uses TRBV29-1 and TRBJ2-3, with TRBD1 as a possible D gene (6 bases). Deletions cut 8 bases from V and 9 bases from J, with 15 bases between. The germline CDR1 and CDR2 sequences are SQVTM and ANQGSEA. The CDR3 runs to 11 residues. The CDR3 DNA is TGCAGCTACTCACAGGGAAACACGCAGTATTTT. Its translation: CSYSQGNTQYF.

This clonotype was seen a handful of times. The chain joins TRBV5-1 to TRBJ2-7; 8 bases align to TRBD1. This CDR3 comprises 14 residues. Germline V gene lookup returns CDR1 SGHRS and CDR2 YFSETQ. Trimming at V came to 4 bases and at J to 3 bases, leaving 6 bases not matched to a gene. DNA of the CDR3: TGCGCCAGCAGCGCTCCAGGGGGCGGCTACGAGCAGTACTTC. Its protein is CASSAPGGGYEQYF.

DNA of the CDR3: TGCGCCAGCAGGCGGACAGGGGAGCGAGAAGAGACCCAGTACTTC. Translation gives CASRRTGEREETQYF. The rearrangement joins TRBV5-1 to TRBJ2-5; TRBD1 matches 9 bases. Germline assignment: CDR1 SGHRS and CDR2 YFSETQ. V was clipped by 5 bases and J by 3 bases; unmatched bases: 8. The CDR3 extends over 15 amino acids.

This clonotype came up many times. The rearrangement links TRBV29-1 to TRBJ1-1; D not resolved. The V gene lost 4 bases and the J gene lost 4 bases, with 4 bases spanning the gap. Germline V gives CDR1 SQVTM, CDR2 ANQGSEA. The length of the CDR3 is 10 residues. The CDR3 DNA reads TGCAGCGTTGGGGGCACTGAAGCTTTCTTT. Its translation: CSVGGTEAFF. The whole variable domain, filled in from reference TRBV29-1 and TRBJ1-1, reads SAVISQKPSRDICQRGTSLTIQCQVDSQVTMMFWYRQQPGQSLTLIATANQGSEATYESGFVIDKFPISRPNLTFSTLTVSNMSPEDSSIYLCSVGGTEAFFGQGTRLTVV.

This clonotype appeared a few times. The chain has TRBV4-1 and TRBJ2-4; TRBD1 matches 7 bases. Near its end, the DNA agrees better with TRBJ2-7, so the J call may be wrong. The CDR3 runs 14 residues. The germline gives CDR1 MGHRA, CDR2 YSYEKL. CDR3 sequence (DNA): TGCGCCAGCAGCCAAGCTGGACAGGTCTCCGAGCAGTACTTC. Translated: CASSQAGQVSEQYF.

This clonotype was detected ten times or more. The CDR3: CSVDWAGDTQYF. The CDR3 DNA is TGCAGCGTTGATTGGGCAGGCGATACGCAGTATTTT. V and J are TRBV29-1 and TRBJ2-3; D ambiguous. The V end lost 3 bases, the J end lost 6 bases, and 10 bases lay between the germline ends. This CDR3 region has 12 residues. Germline CDR1 reads SQVTM; CDR2 reads ANQGSEA.

J is TRBJ2-3 and V is TRBV19; D not certain. The CDR3 consists of 13 residues. V dropped 3 bases and J dropped 5 bases, with 9 bases sitting between them. Germline values: CDR1 LNHDA, CDR2 SQIVND (reference sequence). The DNA of the CDR3 is TGTGCCAGTAGTATGGAGTCCGTAGATACGCAGTATTTT. This codes for CASSMESVDTQYF.

This sequence joins TRBV4-1 and TRBJ2-5; weak D call: TRBD2 (6 bases). The J call could be wrong; TRBJ2-7 is a better fit for the DNA end. The length of the CDR3 is 14 residues. Per the germline V gene, CDR1 is MGHRA and CDR2 is YSYEKL. The CDR3 nucleotides are TGCGCCAGCAGCGACTTAGCGGCCCCCCTCGAGCAGTACTTC. Amino acid sequence: CASSDLAAPLEQYF.

This clonotype was found a few times. The chain has TRBV9 and TRBJ2-4, with 14 bases identical to TRBD2. V lost 2 bases, J lost 5 bases, and 0 bases stayed unmatched. The germline CDR1 and CDR2 sequences are SGDLS and YYNGEE. CDR3 length: 15 amino acids. CDR3 protein: CASSVGLAGENIQYF. Written as DNA, the CDR3 is TGTGCCAGCAGCGTGGGACTAGCGGGAGAAAACATTCAGTACTTC.

This clonotype has only a few counts. The J gene is TRBJ2-7, the V gene TRBV7-8; D gene uncertain. The end of the DNA fits TRBJ2-5 better, so the J call may be wrong. The CDR3 runs to 13 residues. Germline values: CDR1 SGHVS, CDR2 FQNEAQ. CDR3 nucleotides: TGTGCCAGCAGCTTAGTTTTCGAAGAGACCCAGTACTTC. Protein product: CASSLVFEETQYF.

This chain joins TRBV24-1 and TRBJ2-7, with D possibly TRBD2 on 6 matching bases. Germline assignment: CDR1 KGHDR and CDR2 SFDVKD. Trimming took off 11 bases at V and 9 bases at J, with 25 bases between the two ends. The CDR3 is 14 residues long. For the CDR3, the DNA is TGTGCCATCCGAGGAGAGGGGACTTACGGAGGGCAGTACTTC. The encoded protein is CAIRGEGTYGGQYF.

The V gene is TRBV11-2, the J gene TRBJ2-1; TRBD2 matches at 8 bases. The CDR3 spans 16 residues. J lost 3 bases, V lost 1 base, and 5 bases had no gene match. Per germline, CDR1 SGHAT and CDR2 FQNNGV. CDR3 nucleotide sequence: TGTGCCAGCAGCTTAGGACGCGGGGGGCGCTACAATGAGCAGTTCTTC. Protein sequence: CASSLGRGGRYNEQFF.

The chain couples TRBV15 to TRBJ2-5; unclear D gene. Trimming took 1 base from V and 5 from J, leaving 8 bases between them. Germline V lookup: CDR1 LNHNV, CDR2 YYDKDF (reference sequence). This CDR3 has 13 residues. CDR3 DNA: TGTGCCACCAGCAGAGTCCCGCTGGAGACCCAGTACTTC. It specifies CATSRVPLETQYF. The whole variable domain, filled in from reference TRBV15 and TRBJ2-5, reads DAMVIQNPRYQVTQFGKPVTLSCSQTLNHNVMYWYQQKSSQAPKLLFHYYDKDFNNEADTPDNFQSRRPNTSFCFLDIRSPGLGDTAMYLCATSRVPLETQYFGPGTRLLVL.

The chain carries TRBV7-9 and TRBJ2-3, with 8 bases identical to TRBD1. Germline-derived CDR1 and CDR2 are SEHNR and FQNEAQ (reference sequence). CDR3 length: 15 residues. J gave up 6 bases and V 10 bases, and 15 bases lay outside the gene matches. CDR3 amino acids: CATVGRQGFYDTQYF. As DNA, the CDR3 is TGTGCCACCGTCGGAAGACAGGGGTTCTACGATACGCAGTATTTT. Supplemented by reference TRBV7-9 and TRBJ2-3, the full variable domain reads DTGVSQNPRHKITKRGQNVTFRCDPISEHNRLYWYRQTLGQGPEFLTYFQNEAQLEKSRLLSDRFSAERPKGSFSTLEIQRTEQGDSAMYLCATVGRQGFYDTQYFGPGTRLTVL.

The chain joins TRBV27 to TRBJ1-2; D is unresolved. Between the trimmed V and J ends, which lost 2 bases and 3 bases, there was a span of 10 bases. The CDR3 runs to 14 residues. CDR1 and CDR2 from the germline V gene are MNHEY and SMNVEV (reference sequence). CDR3 loop: CASSLKGSHYGYTF. CDR3 DNA: TGTGCCAGCAGTTTAAAGGGCTCTCACTATGGCTACACCTTC.

This clonotype was counted between two and nine times. The gene calls are TRBV12-3 or TRBV12-4 and TRBJ2-3; 12 nucleotides match TRBD2. The CDR3 is 15 amino acids. Germline trimming cut 5 bases from V and 6 bases from J; bases unmatched to any gene: 6. Written as DNA, the CDR3 is TGTGCCAGCAGTCAGCTAGCGGGGGGGGTGGATACGCAGTATTTT. This sequence encodes CASSQLAGGVDTQYF.

The chain combines TRBV27 with TRBJ2-6, with D unresolved. This CDR3 region has 14 residues. Germline CDR1 is MNHEY and CDR2 is SMNVEV (reference sequence). Trimming took 8 bases from V and 0 from J, leaving 8 bases between them. The CDR3 loop reads CASLPFSGANVLTF. The CDR3 DNA reads TGTGCCAGCCTACCTTTCTCTGGGGCCAACGTCCTGACTTTC.

CDR3 DNA: TGTGCCAGCAGTTTAGACAGGGTCTACCAAGAGACCCAGTACTTC. It specifies CASSLDRVYQETQYF. The chain uses TRBV12-3 or TRBV12-4 and TRBJ2-5, with a tentative D call TRBD1 (6 bases). CDR3 length: 15 amino acids. V lost 1 base and J lost 0, with 9 bases in between.

Notes on this clonotype: A much bigger clone sits one base away, suggesting this may be a read error. V usage is TRBV6-5 and J usage is TRBJ1-2; D possibly corresponds to TRBD1 (5 bases). CDR3 length equals 13 residues. Germline V gene data show CDR1 as MNHEY and CDR2 as SVGAGI. The CDR3 nucleotides are TGTGCCAGCAGTTACGGGACTAACTGTGGCTACACCTTC. Residues: CASSYGTNCGYTF.

V gene TRBV6-2 or TRBV6-3 combines with J gene TRBJ1-2; no clear D gene. CDR1 MNHEY and CDR2 SVGEGT come from the germline V gene. V dropped 10 bases and J dropped 3 bases, with 18 bases sitting between them. This CDR3 contains 14 residues. CDR3 sequence reads: CATSTFFRDYGYTF. The CDR3 DNA reads as TGTGCCACCTCTACCTTTTTTAGAGACTATGGCTACACCTTC.

The rearrangement joins TRBV6-2 or TRBV6-3 to TRBJ2-7; 7 nucleotides agree with TRBD1. The end of the DNA is better explained by TRBJ2-5, so the J call may be wrong. Germline CDR1 is MNHEY and CDR2 is SVGEGT. This CDR3 contains 15 residues. Here the CDR3 DNA reads TGTGCCAGCAGTTTCCGACAGGGTGTGGGAGAGACCCAGTACTTC. Translated, it gives CASSFRQGVGETQYF.

The rearrangement uses TRBV12-3 or TRBV12-4 and TRBJ2-7; the match to TRBD2 covers 9 bases. J was trimmed by 10 bases and V by 2 bases; bases with no gene match: 6. The CDR3 covers 13 residues. The CDR3 here is CASSLISSGIQYF. CDR3 in DNA: TGTGCCAGCAGTTTAATCTCTAGCGGGATACAGTACTTC.

This clonotype came up a few times. For the CDR3, the DNA is TGTGCCAGCAGTCCGGGGCGGGACAGCATCTATGGCTACACCTTC. As protein: CASSPGRDSIYGYTF. The V call is TRBV6-1, the J call TRBJ1-2, with TRBD1 identical over 7 bases. Unmatched junction bases numbered 10, after V lost 5 bases and J lost 4 bases. Germline V gives CDR1 MNHNS, CDR2 SASEGT. CDR3 length equals 15 residues.

The chain links TRBV9 to TRBJ2-2; 8 bases line up with TRBD1. V lost 3 bases, J lost 4 bases, and 5 bases stayed unmatched. The CDR3 runs 15 residues. The germline V gene encodes CDR1 SGDLS and CDR2 YYNGEE. CDR3 residues: CASSALTGGTGELFF. The DNA for the CDR3 is TGTGCCAGCAGCGCCTTAACAGGGGGCACCGGGGAGCTGTTTTTT.

There are a few counts of this clonotype. This rearrangement joins TRBV20-1 to TRBJ2-1; TRBD2 agrees at 16 bases. V gave up 1 base and J gave up 3 bases; unmatched junction bases: 9. The CDR3 is made up of 19 amino acids. Germline V gene lookup returns CDR1 DFQATT and CDR2 SNEGSKA (reference sequence). The CDR3 region is CSARGAPGLAGGLYNEQFF. The DNA for the CDR3 is TGCAGTGCTAGAGGCGCTCCGGGACTAGCGGGGGGGCTCTACAATGAGCAGTTCTTC.

The rearrangement uses TRBV9 and TRBJ1-1; D is possibly TRBD1 (6 bases). The CDR3 contains 14 residues. V lost 7 bases, J lost 3 bases, and 16 bases lay in between. Per germline, CDR1 SGDLS and CDR2 YYNGEE. CDR3 sequence reads: CASGGGELDTEAFF. The DNA of the CDR3 is TGTGCCAGCGGAGGGGGGGAATTGGACACTGAAGCTTTCTTT.